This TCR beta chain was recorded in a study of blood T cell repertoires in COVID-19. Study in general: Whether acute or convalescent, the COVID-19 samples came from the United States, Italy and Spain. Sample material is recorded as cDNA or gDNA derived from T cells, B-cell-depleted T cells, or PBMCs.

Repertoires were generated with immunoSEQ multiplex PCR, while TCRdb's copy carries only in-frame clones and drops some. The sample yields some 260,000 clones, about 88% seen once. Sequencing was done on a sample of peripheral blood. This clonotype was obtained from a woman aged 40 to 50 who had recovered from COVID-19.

DNA of the CDR3: TGTGCCAGTAGTATAGGTCAGGGAGGCTCCTACAATGAGCAGTTCTTC. As protein: CASSIGQGGSYNEQFF. The rearrangement joins TRBV19 to TRBJ2-1; perhaps TRBD2 as D (6 bases). There are 16 residues in the CDR3. The V gene's germline CDR1 is LNHDA and CDR2 SQIVND (reference sequence). V was pared by 1 base and J by 0 bases, with 10 bases between.